Here is one T cell receptor beta chain with its context. The data were taken from a study of blood T cell repertoires in COVID-19. Study summary: Acute and convalescent COVID-19 specimens originated in the United States, Italy and Spain. The cDNA or gDNA used as material had been derived from T cells, B-cell-depleted T cells, or PBMCs.

This CDR3 spans 17 amino acids. Germline assignment: CDR1 MNHEY and CDR2 SMNVEV (reference sequence). Between the trimmed V and J ends, which lost 8 bases and 0 bases, there was a span of 22 bases. Sequencing was performed with immunoSEQ multiplex PCR; in TCRdb, only in-frame clones are kept and a portion is missing. The sample includes about 200,000 clones, around 90% seen only once; the top ten take around 3%. Sequenced input: peripheral blood. The origin of this receptor is a man aged 60 to 75 with acute or convalescent COVID-19. The chain employs TRBV27 and TRBJ1-2; tentative D call: TRBD1 (6 bases). The CDR3 DNA reads TGTGCCAGCGGATTTTACCTGGGACACCCCTCTAACTATGGCTACACCTTC. Protein sequence: CASGFYLGHPSNYGYTF.